This TCR beta chain was sequenced for a study of control samples from healthy donors and cancer patients. Profiling relied on immunoSEQ multiplex PCR, and the TCRdb table lists in-frame clones only, not all of them. The sample lists about 150,000 clones, about 91% occurring once. CDR3 size: 14 residues. Trimming left V 5 bases short and J 5 bases short, with 15 bases between. Germline V gene sequence: CDR1 LNHDA, CDR2 SQIVND (reference sequence). The V gene is TRBV19, the J gene TRBJ2-5; a possible D gene is TRBD1 (6 bases). The sequenced sample consisted of blood. This clonotype originated in a middle-aged woman in good health. CDR3 sequence reads: CASSGWDTEETQYF. Written as DNA, the CDR3 is TGTGCCAGTAGTGGGTGGGACACAGAGGAGACCCAGTACTTC. Full variable domain (rest looked up from reference TRBV19 and TRBJ2-5): DGGITQSPKYLFRKEGQNVTLSCEQNLNHDAMYWYRQDPGQGLRLIYYSQIVNDFQKGDIAEGYSVSREKKESFPLTVTSAQKNPTAFYLCASSGWDTEETQYFGPGTRLLVL.